This T cell receptor (beta chain) was obtained from a study of sequential checkpoint blockade in melanoma (dated by TCRdb to about 2019). Study-level background: Patients were assigned by 1:1 randomization to either first-line nivolumab followed by ipilimumab (arm A) or ipilimumab followed by nivolumab (arm B). Maintenance nivolumab came after both trial sequences.

CDR1 and CDR2 are drawn from the germline V gene (reference sequence): MNHEY, SMNVEV. Here V drops 7 bases and J drops 3 bases, and the junction holds 6 bases not matched to any gene. The CDR3 runs 15 residues from the cysteine to the phenylalanine. Left in the record is the CDR3 DNA by itself, 45 bases read in frame from the first base. The immunoSEQ Assay was used to immunosequence TCRbeta CDR3 regions from genomic DNA. Before high-throughput sequencing, genomic DNA was amplified using bias-controlled multiplex PCR. Turning to the authors' computational methods: To quantify the absolute abundance of each unique TCRbeta CDR3 region, the sequences were collapsed and filtered. Clonality, defined as 1 minus Pielou's evenness, was calculated using productive rearrangements only. A previously published method was used to identify clones whose frequencies were significantly greater in on-treatment samples than in baseline samples. TCRdb provides this immuneACCESS table in a form limited to in-frame rearrangements. Some clones are lacking; in checked studies, under half of them reflect an unresolved V gene, and why the rest are absent is not known. The V and J calls and clone size are taken from that table; D and trimming were inferred from the DNA. This sample lists 6,500 to 8,500 clones; less than 65% were detected once. The biggest ten clones account for 8% to 9% of the sample.

This specimen's treatment or condition label, per the study, means: randomized to nivolumab then ipilimumab (arm A) or the reverse (arm B). Prior DNA-damaging chemotherapy had not been received by any trial patient. On a FACS Aria II flow cytometer, live CD3+CD8+ cells that were negative for CD19 and CD56 were sorted from thawed PBMCs. CheckMate 064, a randomized, open-label phase II trial of sequential checkpoint blockade, was the source of the samples, all of which came from patients with melanoma. Peripheral blood mononuclear cells were obtained through leukapheresis, purified using Ficoll-Paque, and frozen in human serum containing roughly 10% DMSO. Immediately after sorting, the purity of sorted blood CD3+CD8+ cells was verified to be >95%, after which DNA was extracted. Findings and caveats that apply to the study as a whole: Validation of the response-prediction model combining TCR metrics and mutation burden is needed in larger, independent patient cohorts.

Points on this clone: The antigen it binds to is not known. No qualities accompany the bases; no much larger clone lies one base away.

This receptor was obtained from a human donor with melanoma. The input for sequencing was CD8+ T cells sorted from blood (inferred from file names), taken from a patient given nivolumab and ipilimumab in sequence. The chain couples TRBV27 to TRBJ2-7; 13 bases in the junction line up with TRBD2. CDR3 protein: CASTGLAGDNYEQYF. The nucleotides read TGTGCCAGCACTGGACTAGCGGGAGACAACTACGAGCAGTACTTC.